This T cell receptor beta chain was retrieved from a study of blood T cell repertoires in COVID-19. Study-level background: Acute and convalescent COVID-19 specimens originated in the United States, Italy and Spain.

Per the study methods: The authors estimated nucleated cell counts from reference gene primer amplification. The table came from immunoSEQ multiplex PCR; TCRdb's copy has only in-frame clones and leaves some out. The V and J calls and clone size come from that table; D and trimming were worked out from the DNA. The data hold approximately 150,000 clones, with roughly 84% observed a single time. Material: peripheral blood. This receptor was obtained from a man aged 25 to 40 with COVID-19, enrolled during active disease.

The CDR3 loop reads CASSLWLAGPYSYEQYF. DNA for the CDR3: TGTGCCAGCAGCTTATGGTTGGCGGGACCCTACTCCTACGAGCAGTACTTC. The V gene is TRBV7-9, the J gene TRBJ2-7; D perhaps matches TRBD2 (6 bases). This CDR3 is built from 17 residues. Trimming stripped 2 bases from V and 0 bases from J, with 17 bases between. Germline CDR1 reads SEHNR; CDR2 reads FQNEAQ (reference sequence).